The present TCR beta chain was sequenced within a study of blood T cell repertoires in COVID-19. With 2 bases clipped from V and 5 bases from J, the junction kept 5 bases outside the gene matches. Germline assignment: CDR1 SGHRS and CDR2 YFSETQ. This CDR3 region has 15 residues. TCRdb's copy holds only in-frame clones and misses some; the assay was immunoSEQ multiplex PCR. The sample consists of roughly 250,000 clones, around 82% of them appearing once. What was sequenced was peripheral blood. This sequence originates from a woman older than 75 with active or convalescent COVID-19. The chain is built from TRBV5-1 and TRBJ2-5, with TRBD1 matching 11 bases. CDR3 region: CASSLGQGAQETQYF. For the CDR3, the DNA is TGCGCCAGCAGCTTAGGACAGGGGGCGCAGGAGACCCAGTACTTC.